This TCR beta chain was obtained from a study of shared clonotypes between healthy human individuals (dated by TCRdb to about 2020). At the level of the whole study: The cohort comprised two women and three men aged 18 to 49 years. Libraries were prepared and TCR repertoires were sequenced by different laboratories using diverse techniques, in order to increase sequencing depth and limit assay-specific biases. Per donor, three plates each were used for CD4 naive and CD4 memory, two for CD8 naive, and one for CD8 memory. The study deeply sequenced blood TCR repertoires of about five healthy adults to estimate repertoire size and the extent of clonotype sharing between individuals. Leukapheresis yielded between about 0.8 and 9.5 billion PBMCs per donor. Points the paper makes about the study in general: Larger estimated clonotype richness was generally found for naive subsets than for memory subsets. Higher generation probabilities were observed for clonotypes shared by all four sorted-subset donors than for non-shared clonotypes. Rarefaction of sorted-subset datasets indicated incomplete sequencing despite the large sequencing depth. Because the study included only a small number of donors, the genetic and exposure-history diversity represented was limited. Pairwise subsampling led to the expectation that sequencing depth would affect the degree of clonotype sharing among donors. Only blood was sampled, and tissue TCR repertoires likely differ from those in blood. Roughly 5% of naive CD4, roughly 3.5% of naive CD8, around 2.3% of memory CD4, and over 0.35% of memory CD8 clonotypes were shared across a few donors.

Healthy HIV-negative adults with no recently reported acute infections or vaccinations were included as donors. Every donor was a Caucasian adult residing in Nashville, Tennessee, USA. CD4+ T cells were enriched through magnetic negative selection, after which naive cells were positively selected on CD45RA and the remaining negative fraction served as the memory subset. After blood collection by leukapheresis, PBMCs were isolated using Ficoll-Histopaque density gradient centrifugation and then cryopreserved in the vapor phase of liquid nitrogen. Analytical flow cytometry was used to check the purity and quantity of every magnetically sorted T cell population. Genomic DNA was isolated from each sorted fraction and quantified by UV absorbance on a Nanodrop 2000c. Note on this clone: Its antigen is currently not known. No clone much larger than this one lies a single base away; base qualities are absent.

TCR CDR3 regions were amplified from genomic DNA by multiplex PCR using the deep immunoSEQ assay. For each cell subset, the extracted genomic DNA was distributed evenly across all wells of several immunoSEQ 96-well plates, and each plate served as one replicate. Each replicate PCR for sorted subsets received roughly 0.2 ug genomic DNA, equal to roughly 33,000 T cell genomes. Purified libraries were measured with a Qubit 3.0 fluorometer, size-checked on a Bioanalyzer 2100, and measured again with the KAPA Library Quantification kit. A separate single-read 150-cycle Illumina NextSeq 550 flow cell was used to sequence each immunoSEQ 96-well plate. The original pipeline was this. Because only junctional sequences without quality scores were contained in the immunoSEQ output, filtering matching that applied to full-length reads could not be performed. To assign V/J genes and CDR3, sequences were annotated against IMGT germline references using PyIR, a Python wrapper for IgBLAST v1.9. Reads with weak V/J assignments (E-value above 1e-6), missing CDR3, stop codons, out-of-frame junctions, or ambiguous translated residues were removed. A V3J clonotype was defined by an identical inferred V gene, J gene, and CDR3 amino acid sequence. Percentage overlap between repertoires was computed as shared unique clonotypes divided by the size of the smaller repertoire. Three approaches were used to assess repertoire richness: RTK rarefaction, the Chao1 estimator, and Recon v2.1 estimates of unobserved clonotypes. Generation probabilities were computed with OLGA for all TCRbeta clonotypes obtained by the gDNA method from a handful of donors. TCRdb took this table from immuneACCESS and kept in-frame rearrangements with V and J called. Such tables lack part of the clones; where checked against another copy, unresolved V genes explain under half of the gap, and the rest is unexplained. V and J calls and clone size are copied from that table; D and trimming were computed from the DNA. This sample holds 650,000 to 750,000 clones; roughly 70% were observed only once. 1.8% of the sample is in the top ten clones.

The V end gives up 2 bases and the J end 1 base, leaving 8 bases in the junction not matched to a gene. The CDR3 covers 16 residues, taking in both the cysteine and the phenylalanine. Only the CDR3 part of the read is kept: 48 bases, read in frame from the first base. From a lookup of the germline V gene, CDR1 and CDR2 are SGHVS and FQNEAQ. Sequencing was carried out using memory CD4+ T cells sorted from blood. In light of the paper, this sample's cell subset or site label describes: CD45RA-negative fraction. The receptor chain draws on TRBV7-8 and TRBJ2-7, with 7 bases in between that match TRBD2. The receptor comes from a woman in her twenties or thirties in good health. CDR3 sequence: CASSLRAGVESYEQYF. The nucleotides are TGTGCCAGCAGCTTACGGGCGGGAGTAGAGTCCTACGAGCAGTACTTC.